Listed below are T cell receptor beta chains from one sample, sequenced in a study of blood T cells in healthy people across ages. TCRdb itself ran the 5' RACE reads through MiXCR, one entry per CDR3 protein. The sample lists around 1,900,000 distinct CDR3 sequences, 39% occurring once. The source material was blood. These receptors were obtained from a human donor in good health. CDR3s include the opening cysteine and the closing phenylalanine or tryptophan. A D gene is named only where the DNA matches it firmly. The size of a clone is reported for some rows only, either as once, few or many, or as a class for expanded clones.

>NA|NA|TRBJ2-6|TRBV6-5
CASSYSRQTSGANVLTF
TGTGCCAGCAGTTACTCGAGACAAACCTCTGGGGCCAACGTCCTGACTTTC
>few|NA|TRBJ1-2|TRBV7-2
CASSLGRIDSYYGYTF
TGTGCCAGCAGCTTAGGCAGGATTGATTCCTACTATGGCTACACCTTC
>NA|NA|TRBJ1-3|TRBV7-2
CASSGTPGNTIYF
TGTGCCAGCAGTGGCACCCCTGGAAACACCATATATTTT
>NA|TRBD1|TRBJ2-7|TRBV4-3
CASSQTGTVGTYEQYF
TGCGCCAGCAGCCAGACCGGGACAGTGGGAACCTACGAGCAGTACTTC
>NA|NA|TRBJ2-1|TRBV4-3
CASSPRTTPYNEQFF
TGCGCCAGCAGCCCTAGGACTACCCCCTACAATGAGCAGTTCTTC
>few|NA|TRBJ2-7|TRBV29-1
CSVEEGSTYEQYF
TGCAGCGTTGAAGAAGGGTCGACCTACGAGCAGTACTTC
>NA|NA|TRBJ2-3|TRBV24-1
CATRGSTDTQYF
TGTGCCACCCGGGGGAGCACAGATACGCAGTATTTT
>few|TRBD1|TRBJ1-5|TRBV6-2/TRBV6-3
CASSYATGIDQPQHF
TGTGCCAGCAGTTACGCGACAGGGATCGATCAGCCCCAGCATTTT
>NA|NA|TRBJ1-1|TRBV7-3
CASSLGGGSGNTEAFF
TGTGCCAGCAGCTTAGGGGGAGGTTCCGGGAACACTGAAGCTTTCTTT
>few|NA|TRBJ2-5|TRBV7-9
CASSFSGAIGRGETQYF
TGTGCCAGCAGCTTCTCAGGGGCCATCGGAAGGGGGGAGACCCAGTACTTC
>NA|NA|TRBJ2-1|TRBV20-1
CSAPPAGNEQFF
TGCAGTGCCCCCCCCGCCGGGAATGAGCAGTTCTTC
>NA|NA|TRBJ1-1|TRBV20-1
CGAREGDTEAFF
TGCGGTGCTCGCGAGGGAGACACTGAAGCTTTCTTT
>NA|NA|TRBJ2-1|TRBV20-1
CSARGVERYNEQFF
TGCAGTGCTAGAGGAGTGGAACGATACAATGAGCAGTTCTTC
>once|TRBD2|TRBJ2-1|TRBV12-3/TRBV12-4
CASSFSGVAGGEDNEQFF
TGTGCCAGCAGTTTCTCGGGGGTAGCGGGGGGAGAGGACAATGAGCAGTTCTTC
>NA|NA|TRBJ2-5|TRBV5-6
CASSTTRGETQYF
TGTGCCAGCTCTACGACTCGCGGGGAGACCCAGTACTTC
>NA|NA|TRBJ1-5|TRBV2
CASSDGQPDQPQHF
TGTGCCAGCAGTGATGGGCAGCCGGATCAGCCCCAGCATTTT
>NA|TRBD1|TRBJ1-2|TRBV6-1
CASRGQGIRNYGYTF
TGTGCCAGCAGGGGACAGGGCATTAGGAACTATGGCTACACCTTC
>NA|NA|TRBJ1-5|TRBV24-1
CATSDGSGDQPQHF
TGTGCCACCAGTGATGGTTCAGGGGATCAGCCCCAGCATTTT
>NA|TRBD2|TRBJ2-2|TRBV20-1
CSALGLGLAGELFF
TGCAGTGCCCTGGGACTAGGCTTGGCCGGGGAGCTGTTTTTT
>NA|NA|TRBJ2-2|TRBV5-5
CASSLVQSTGELFF
TGTGCCAGCAGCTTGGTTCAGAGCACCGGGGAGCTGTTTTTT
>NA|TRBD2|TRBJ2-3|TRBV12-3/TRBV12-4
CASSKPSASGASTDTQYF
TGTGCCAGCAGTAAACCCTCGGCTAGCGGGGCTAGCACAGATACGCAGTATTTT
>NA|TRBD1|TRBJ1-1|TRBV7-2
CASSFPGQGEAFF
TGTGCCAGCAGCTTCCCCGGACAGGGCGAAGCTTTCTTT
>NA|NA|TRBJ1-2|TRBV11-1
CASSLLRGNGYTF
TGTGCCAGCAGCTTACTCCGGGGGAACGGCTACACCTTC
>few|NA|TRBJ1-2|TRBV7-8
CASSFSDGDYGYTF
TGTGCCAGCAGCTTCAGCGACGGAGACTATGGCTACACCTTC
>NA|NA|TRBJ1-2|TRBV7-6
CASSTRDIQGLLDYGYTF
TGTGCCAGCAGCACACGAGACATCCAGGGTTTGCTGGACTATGGCTACACCTTC
>NA|TRBD2|TRBJ2-7|TRBV27
CASSLFERGAYSYNEQYF
TGTGCCAGCAGTTTATTCGAGCGGGGGGCCTATTCCTACAATGAGCAGTACTTC
>NA|NA|TRBJ2-3|TRBV20-1
CSATDRSDTQYF
TGCAGTGCCACCGATCGGTCTGATACGCAGTATTTT
>NA|NA|TRBJ2-5|TRBV5-1
CASSLAGAHRGETQYF
TGCGCCAGCAGCTTGGCCGGGGCACATAGGGGAGAGACCCAGTACTTC
>NA|TRBD1|TRBJ2-1|TRBV12-3/TRBV12-4
CAIGTGYNEQFF
TGTGCCATCGGGACAGGTTACAATGAGCAGTTCTTC
>NA|NA|TRBJ2-6|TRBV28
CASSSQDGSGADVLTF
TGTGCCAGCAGTTCGCAGGACGGCTCTGGGGCCGACGTCCTGACTTTC
>NA|NA|TRBJ2-1|TRBV10-3
CATSRGAGAYNEQFF
TGTGCCACCAGTCGGGGGGCAGGGGCCTACAATGAGCAGTTCTTC
>NA|NA|TRBJ1-2|TRBV15
CATSRDPTITNYGYTF
TGTGCCACCAGCAGAGATCCGACAATAACTAACTATGGCTACACCTTC
>once|NA|TRBJ1-1|TRBV7-2
CASSLRIGHTEAFF
TGTGCCAGCAGCTTAAGGATAGGCCACACTGAAGCTTTCTTT
>once|NA|TRBJ2-1|TRBV5-1
CASSRSGRLPSYEQFF
TGCGCCAGCAGCCGATCCGGGCGTCTCCCGTCCTATGAGCAGTTCTTC
>NA|TRBD1|TRBJ1-1|TRBV28
CASSLNGIGTGGTEAFF
TGTGCCAGCAGTTTAAATGGGATAGGGACAGGGGGCACTGAAGCTTTCTTT
>NA|TRBD1|TRBJ2-6|TRBV18
CASSSTGFSSGANVLTF
TGTGCCAGCTCATCGACAGGGTTCAGCTCTGGGGCCAACGTCCTGACTTTC
>NA|NA|TRBJ2-7|TRBV7-8
CASSFGPPDRTSYEQYF
TGTGCCAGCAGCTTTGGCCCTCCTGACAGGACCTCCTACGAGCAGTACTTC
>NA|NA|TRBJ2-1|TRBV6-6
CASSYTGASYNEQFF
TGTGCCAGCAGTTACACGGGGGCCTCATACAATGAGCAGTTCTTC
>NA|NA|TRBJ2-7|TRBV12-3/TRBV12-4
CASSPSRDLAYEQYF
TGTGCCAGCAGTCCCAGCCGGGACCTAGCCTACGAGCAGTACTTC
>NA|TRBD2|TRBJ2-7|TRBV4-2
CASSPGLAGLYEQYF
TGTGCCAGCAGTCCGGGACTAGCGGGTTTGTACGAGCAGTACTTC
>NA|NA|TRBJ1-2|TRBV3-1
CASSQGPVRANYGYTF
TGTGCCAGCAGCCAGGGGCCAGTCAGAGCTAACTATGGCTACACCTTC
>NA|NA|TRBJ2-4|TRBV4-3
CASSQDLIAGIQYF
TGCGCCAGCAGCCAAGATTTGATAGCAGGCATTCAGTATTTC
>few|TRBD1|TRBJ2-1|TRBV12-3/TRBV12-4
CASSWGQGRSSYNEQFF
TGTGCCAGCAGTTGGGGACAGGGAAGGAGCTCCTACAATGAGCAGTTCTTC
>NA|NA|TRBJ2-2|TRBV4-2
CASSQVGGLPTGELFF
TGTGCCAGCAGCCAAGTAGGAGGGTTGCCCACCGGGGAGCTGTTTTTT
>few|NA|TRBJ2-1|TRBV7-2
CASSPLGTLNEQFF
TGTGCCAGCAGCCCCTTGGGGACTCTCAATGAGCAGTTCTTC
>NA|NA|TRBJ2-7|TRBV9
CASSPSGGTDFSYEQYF
TGTGCCAGCAGCCCTAGCGGAGGGACAGACTTCTCCTACGAGCAGTACTTC
>few|NA|TRBJ1-2|TRBV20-1
CSAPRSLPYGYTF
TGCAGTGCCCCGCGCTCACTCCCCTATGGCTACACCTTC
>few|TRBD1|TRBJ2-6|TRBV27
CASSFSTGAPGANVLTF
TGTGCCAGCAGTTTCAGTACAGGGGCCCCTGGGGCCAACGTCCTGACTTTC
>NA|NA|TRBJ2-7|TRBV5-1
CASSLVDSYYEQYF
TGCGCCAGCAGCTTGGTTGACTCGTACTACGAGCAGTACTTC
>NA|TRBD2|TRBJ2-1|TRBV4-3
CASSQDFGLAGNEQFF
TGCGCCAGCAGCCAAGATTTCGGACTAGCGGGGAATGAGCAGTTCTTC
>few|TRBD2|TRBJ2-2|TRBV7-9
CASSPTSGGPNTGELFF
TGTGCCAGCAGTCCGACTAGCGGGGGACCGAACACCGGGGAGCTGTTTTTT
>NA|NA|TRBJ2-3|TRBV20-1
CSARLGLVGDAQYF
TGCAGTGCTAGATTAGGGCTAGTTGGAGATGCGCAGTATTTT
>few|NA|TRBJ2-1|TRBV7-8
CASSLKRAGPRNEQFF
TGTGCCAGCAGCTTAAAAAGAGCGGGTCCACGGAATGAGCAGTTCTTC
>NA|TRBD2|TRBJ2-5|TRBV4-3
CASRRGLAGETQYF
TGCGCCAGCAGACGCGGACTAGCAGGAGAGACCCAGTACTTC
>few|NA|TRBJ2-7|TRBV2
CASRRTSYEQYF
TGTGCCAGCAGACGAACCAGCTACGAGCAGTACTTC
>NA|NA|TRBJ2-7|TRBV5-5
CASSLLELLGGNYEQYF
TGTGCCAGCAGCTTACTTGAGCTCTTGGGGGGTAACTACGAGCAGTACTTC
>NA|NA|TRBJ1-5|TRBV12-3/TRBV12-4
CASSLGFGGAQPQHF
TGTGCCAGCAGTTTAGGTTTCGGGGGGGCTCAGCCCCAGCATTTT
>NA|NA|TRBJ1-1|TRBV20-1
CSAQSYRDGVTEAFF
TGCAGTGCTCAGAGCTACAGGGACGGGGTAACTGAAGCTTTCTTT
>many|TRBD1|TRBJ2-4|TRBV20-1
CSARPGGFENIQYF
TGCAGTGCTAGGCCAGGGGGTTTTGAAAACATTCAGTACTTC
>once|TRBD1|TRBJ1-5|TRBV12-3/TRBV12-4
CASSPGTGGTLINQPQHF
TGTGCCAGCAGCCCCGGGACAGGGGGTACCCTTATCAATCAGCCCCAGCATTTT